One and the same sample provided the 11 T cell receptor beta chains below, sequenced in a study of blood T cell repertoires in COVID-19. Profiling relied on immunoSEQ multiplex PCR, and the TCRdb table lists in-frame clones only, not all of them. The sample contains about 200,000 clones, 87% of which appear only once. The sample was PBMCs or T cells enriched from blood (not recorded which). These receptors were taken from a woman aged 30 to 39 who had recovered from COVID-19.

This chain uses TRBV3-1 (or the pseudogene TRBV3-2) with TRBJ2-5; tentatively, D is TRBD2 (6 bases). The germline V and J ends were trimmed by 0 bases and 4 bases, with 21 bases remaining between them. The CDR3 runs to 18 residues. Germline assignment: CDR1 LGHDT and CDR2 YNNKEL (reference sequence). The CDR3 nucleotides are TGTGCCAGCAGCCAAGATCCCCCAAAAGCGGGCGCGCTAGAGACCCAGTACTTC. Its translation is CASSQDPPKAGALETQYF.

On this clone itself: Other DNA sequences in this specimen translate into the identical CDR3. V and J are TRBV2 and TRBJ1-1; TRBD1 matches at 8 bases. The CDR3 sequence is 13 residues long. Per the germline V gene, CDR1 is SNHLY and CDR2 is FYNNEI. Trimming took 5 bases from V and 3 from J; bases not matched to a gene: 2. For the CDR3, the DNA is TGTGCCAGCAGTCGACAGGGGCACACTGAAGCTTTCTTT. Translation: CASSRQGHTEAFF.

This clone was detected once. The chain combines TRBV5-8 with TRBJ2-1; 7 nucleotides agree with TRBD2. From germline, CDR1 is SGHTS and CDR2 YDEGEE. This CDR3 region has 17 residues. With 2 bases clipped from V and 2 bases from J, the junction kept 10 bases outside the gene matches. CDR3 in DNA: TGTGCCAGCAGCTTATTTGGGAGGGCAGAGACCTACAATGAGCAGTTCTTC. It encodes CASSLFGRAETYNEQFF.

The V call is TRBV4-3, the J call TRBJ2-1, with 8 bases matching TRBD2. Germline CDR1 is LGHNA and CDR2 is YSLEER. The ends lost 0 bases at V and 4 bases at J; junction bases unmatched: 11. CDR3 length: 18 residues. CDR3 loop: CASSQDLISSGRYNEQFF. The CDR3 DNA is TGCGCCAGCAGCCAAGATCTTATTTCTAGCGGGCGATACAATGAGCAGTTCTTC.

The V and J genes are TRBV27 and TRBJ2-3, with 8 positions matching TRBD2. This CDR3 has 16 residues. J was trimmed by 5 bases and V by 4 bases; bases with no gene match: 11. Germline lookup yields CDR1 MNHEY and CDR2 SMNVEV (reference sequence). CDR3 coding DNA: TGTGCCAGCAGTTCCGCGGGAGCGGGAGTGAGAGATACGCAGTATTTT. It encodes CASSSAGAGVRDTQYF.

The chain recombines TRBV19 with TRBJ1-2, with 10 bases aligning to TRBD1. CDR1 is LNHDA, CDR2 SQIVND, per germline (reference sequence). V lost 4 bases, J lost 9 bases, and 8 bases stayed unmatched. There are 14 residues in the CDR3. The chain's CDR3 is CASSTSGTGDRYTF. The CDR3 DNA reads as TGTGCCAGTAGTACCTCCGGGACAGGGGATCGCTACACCTTC.

The V gene is TRBV2, the J gene TRBJ1-1; tentative D call: TRBD1 (5 bases). Between the trimmed V and J ends, which lost 7 bases and 2 bases, there was a span of 14 bases. This CDR3 is built from 14 residues. The germline gives CDR1 SNHLY, CDR2 FYNNEI. The CDR3 spells CASTQQVGNTEAFF. The DNA for the CDR3 is TGTGCCAGCACCCAACAGGTGGGAAACACTGAAGCTTTCTTT.

V and J are TRBV7-8 and TRBJ1-1, with 8 nucleotides matching TRBD1. The CDR3 is 14 residues long. V was clipped by 8 bases and J by 1 base; unmatched bases: 6. The germline V gene has CDR1 SGHVS and CDR2 FQNEAQ. For the CDR3, the DNA is TGTGCCAGCGTGTCCGGGACAGGGAACACTGAAGCTTTCTTT. Encoded protein: CASVSGTGNTEAFF.

V gene TRBV7-2 combines with J gene TRBJ1-5; 10 nucleotides line up with TRBD1. The CDR3 runs to 15 residues. The trim removed 5 bases at V and 6 bases at J, leaving 7 bases unmatched. The germline CDR1 and CDR2 sequences are SGHTA and FQGNSA. CDR3 residues: CASSRQGALSQPQHF. CDR3 sequence (DNA): TGTGCCAGCAGCAGACAGGGGGCCTTAAGTCAGCCCCAGCATTTT.

CDR3 in amino acids: CASGRWETQYF. DNA for the CDR3: TGTGCCAGCGGGAGGTGGGAGACCCAGTACTTC. The chain couples TRBV11-2 to TRBJ2-5; maybe TRBD2 (6 bases). There are 11 residues in the CDR3. V lost 8 bases to trimming and J lost 5 bases, with 9 bases between them. Germline CDR1 SGHAT, CDR2 FQNNGV.

V is TRBV3-1 (or the pseudogene TRBV3-2) and J is TRBJ1-2; no firm D call. Germline CDR1 reads LGHDT; CDR2 reads YNNKEL (reference sequence). V was trimmed by 0 bases and J by 8 bases, leaving 13 bases between them. The CDR3 is made up of 14 amino acids. CDR3 protein: CASSQDLSSFGYTF. CDR3 DNA: TGTGCCAGCAGCCAAGACCTCAGTTCCTTCGGCTACACCTTC.